A selection of T cell receptor beta chains follows, all from one sample in a study of T and B cells in COVID-19 patients. TCRdb used MiXCR to reprocess the multiplex PCR reads, holding one entry per CDR3 protein. The repertoire consists of 15,000 to 20,000 distinct CDR3 sequences, with 35% to 40% occurring once and the leading ten covering 16%. The specimen sequenced was blood. These receptors were taken from a human donor with active COVID-19. CDR3s include the opening cysteine and the closing phenylalanine or tryptophan. A D gene is named only where the DNA matches it firmly. The size entry is marked missing in some rows and otherwise reads once, few, many or a size class.

D gene: -
J gene: TRBJ1-1
clone size: many
V gene: TRBV19
CDR3 protein: CASSTESGTEAFF
CDR3 DNA: TGTGCCAGTAGTACCGAATCGGGCACTGAAGCTTTCTTT

D gene: -
J gene: TRBJ2-3
clone size: medium-sized
V gene: TRBV19
CDR3 protein: CASAEGLRDTQYF
CDR3 DNA: TGTGCCAGCGCCGAAGGGCTGAGAGATACGCAGTATTTT

D gene: TRBD2
J gene: TRBJ2-2
clone size: -
V gene: TRBV6-2/TRBV6-3
CDR3 protein: CASTDGGATGELFF
CDR3 DNA: TGTGCCAGCACCGACGGGGGGGCGACCGGGGAGCTGTTTTTT

D gene: -
J gene: TRBJ1-4
clone size: -
V gene: TRBV24-1
CDR3 protein: CATVGEGRFATNEKLFF
CDR3 DNA: TGTGCCACCGTGGGAGAAGGAAGGTTTGCAACTAATGAAAAACTGTTTTTT

D gene: -
J gene: TRBJ2-3
clone size: -
V gene: TRBV7-9
CDR3 protein: CASSLLGPSTDTQYF
CDR3 DNA: TGTGCCAGCAGCTTACTGGGTCCCAGCACAGATACGCAGTATTTT

D gene: -
J gene: TRBJ2-7
clone size: -
V gene: TRBV18
CDR3 protein: CASSPDSTYEQYF
CDR3 DNA: TGTGCCAGCTCCCCGGACAGTACCTACGAGCAGTACTTC

D gene: TRBD2
J gene: TRBJ2-2
clone size: -
V gene: TRBV20-1
CDR3 protein: CSALAGGRNTGELFF
CDR3 DNA: TGCAGTGCTCTAGCGGGGGGGCGGAACACCGGGGAGCTGTTTTTT

D gene: -
J gene: TRBJ2-7
clone size: few
V gene: TRBV6-4
CDR3 protein: CASSYDQVPYEQYF
CDR3 DNA: TGTGCCAGCAGTTACGACCAGGTCCCTTACGAGCAGTACTTC

D gene: -
J gene: TRBJ1-6
clone size: -
V gene: TRBV6-5
CDR3 protein: CASSYSRIPGLYNSPLHF
CDR3 DNA: TGTGCCAGCAGTTACTCGAGAATCCCCGGGCTCTATAATTCACCCCTCCACTTT

D gene: -
J gene: TRBJ2-7
clone size: few
V gene: TRBV15
CDR3 protein: CATSIGQISYEQYF
CDR3 DNA: TGTGCCACCAGCATTGGACAGATCTCCTACGAGCAGTACTTC

D gene: TRBD1
J gene: TRBJ2-2
clone size: -
V gene: TRBV24-1
CDR3 protein: CATSAAGQGASRTGELFF
CDR3 DNA: TGTGCCACCAGTGCCGCAGGGCAGGGGGCGAGTAGAACCGGGGAGCTGTTTTTT

D gene: TRBD2
J gene: TRBJ2-1
clone size: -
V gene: TRBV12-3/TRBV12-4
CDR3 protein: CASSSVGTSGAREQFF
CDR3 DNA: TGTGCCAGCAGCTCGGTTGGGACTAGCGGGGCGAGGGAGCAGTTCTTC

D gene: TRBD1
J gene: TRBJ1-1
clone size: -
V gene: TRBV7-9
CDR3 protein: CASSQGQGAGLGNTEAFF
CDR3 DNA: TGTGCCAGCAGCCAGGGACAGGGGGCAGGCCTGGGGAACACTGAAGCTTTCTTT

D gene: TRBD1
J gene: TRBJ2-1
clone size: -
V gene: TRBV6-2/TRBV6-3
CDR3 protein: CASSRRDRGLGSGSYNEQFF
CDR3 DNA: TGTGCCAGCAGCCGCCGGGACAGGGGGCTGGGGTCGGGCTCCTACAATGAGCAGTTCTTC

D gene: TRBD2
J gene: TRBJ2-1
clone size: -
V gene: TRBV20-1
CDR3 protein: CSARDLGLAGGGDNEQFF
CDR3 DNA: TGCAGTGCTAGAGATCTCGGACTAGCGGGGGGAGGGGACAATGAGCAGTTCTTC

D gene: TRBD1
J gene: TRBJ2-5
clone size: -
V gene: TRBV18
CDR3 protein: CASSPLRQGSETQYF
CDR3 DNA: TGTGCCAGCTCACCTTTAAGACAGGGATCAGAGACCCAGTACTTC

D gene: -
J gene: TRBJ2-7
clone size: medium-sized
V gene: TRBV15
CDR3 protein: CATSRGGVPSYEQYF
CDR3 DNA: TGTGCCACCAGCAGAGGGGGGGTCCCCTCCTACGAGCAGTACTTC

D gene: -
J gene: TRBJ2-3
clone size: -
V gene: TRBV20-1
CDR3 protein: CSAELARGPNTQYF
CDR3 DNA: TGCAGTGCTGAACTAGCGAGGGGGCCGAATACGCAGTATTTT

D gene: TRBD2
J gene: TRBJ2-7
clone size: -
V gene: TRBV27
CDR3 protein: CASSLGGASAYEQYF
CDR3 DNA: TGTGCCAGCAGCCTCGGGGGGGCCTCCGCCTACGAGCAGTACTTC

D gene: -
J gene: TRBJ1-5
clone size: -
V gene: TRBV6-5
CDR3 protein: CASTLGVGEQPQHF
CDR3 DNA: TGTGCCAGCACCCTGGGGGTAGGGGAACAGCCCCAGCATTTT

D gene: -
J gene: TRBJ2-3
clone size: few
V gene: TRBV5-6
CDR3 protein: CASSFGGTDTQYF
CDR3 DNA: TGTGCCAGCAGCTTCGGCGGCACAGATACGCAGTATTTT

D gene: TRBD1
J gene: TRBJ1-5
clone size: few
V gene: TRBV18
CDR3 protein: CASSPGGDQPQHF
CDR3 DNA: TGTGCCAGCTCCCCAGGGGGGGATCAGCCCCAGCATTTT

D gene: -
J gene: TRBJ1-2
clone size: few
V gene: TRBV6-5
CDR3 protein: CASSGQNNYGYTF
CDR3 DNA: TGTGCCAGCAGCGGACAGAATAACTATGGCTACACCTTC

D gene: -
J gene: TRBJ1-3
clone size: -
V gene: TRBV6-5
CDR3 protein: CASCPERGNTIYF
CDR3 DNA: TGTGCCAGCTGCCCGGAGCGTGGAAACACCATATATTTT

D gene: -
J gene: TRBJ1-6
clone size: -
V gene: TRBV15
CDR3 protein: CATSRGRDGGSPLHF
CDR3 DNA: TGTGCCACCAGTCGCGGGAGGGATGGAGGTTCACCCCTCCACTTT

D gene: TRBD1
J gene: TRBJ2-1
clone size: medium-sized
V gene: TRBV29-1
CDR3 protein: CSVGGQGFYNEQFF
CDR3 DNA: TGCAGCGTTGGCGGACAGGGATTCTACAATGAGCAGTTCTTC

D gene: -
J gene: TRBJ1-1
clone size: -
V gene: TRBV5-5
CDR3 protein: CASNPIGRMNTEAFF
CDR3 DNA: TGTGCCAGCAACCCGATCGGACGGATGAACACTGAAGCTTTCTTT

D gene: -
J gene: TRBJ1-3
clone size: few
V gene: TRBV19
CDR3 protein: CASRPRGSGNTIYF
CDR3 DNA: TGTGCCAGTAGGCCCCGGGGCTCTGGAAACACCATATATTTT

D gene: -
J gene: TRBJ1-2
clone size: medium-sized
V gene: TRBV29-1
CDR3 protein: CSVRTGPRRGYTF
CDR3 DNA: TGCAGCGTTCGAACCGGGCCGCGAAGGGGCTACACCTTC

D gene: -
J gene: TRBJ1-2
clone size: medium-sized
V gene: TRBV29-1
CDR3 protein: CSVSRDTYGYTF
CDR3 DNA: TGCAGCGTTAGCCGGGACACCTATGGCTACACCTTC

D gene: -
J gene: TRBJ1-6
clone size: few
V gene: TRBV7-6
CDR3 protein: CASSLRARTVVVSPLHF
CDR3 DNA: TGTGCCAGCAGCTTAAGGGCTCGGACAGTCGTGGTTTCACCCCTCCACTTT

D gene: TRBD2
J gene: TRBJ2-3
clone size: few
V gene: TRBV6-1
CDR3 protein: CASSAAGGVADTQYF
CDR3 DNA: TGTGCCAGCAGTGCAGCGGGGGGAGTGGCAGATACGCAGTATTTT

D gene: TRBD2
J gene: TRBJ2-5
clone size: many
V gene: TRBV19
CDR3 protein: CASSTLAGGLETQYF
CDR3 DNA: TGTGCCAGTAGTACTTTAGCGGGGGGCTTGGAGACCCAGTACTTC

D gene: -
J gene: TRBJ1-5
clone size: few
V gene: TRBV19
CDR3 protein: CASSMNSPEGRAPQHF
CDR3 DNA: TGTGCCAGTAGTATGAACTCCCCCGAAGGGCGGGCGCCCCAGCATTTT

D gene: TRBD2
J gene: TRBJ2-1
clone size: -
V gene: TRBV7-2
CDR3 protein: CASSLGLAGGPQQFF
CDR3 DNA: TGTGCCAGCAGCTTGGGACTAGCGGGGGGACCGCAGCAGTTCTTC

D gene: -
J gene: TRBJ1-1
clone size: few
V gene: TRBV6-4
CDR3 protein: CASSQGWNTEAFF
CDR3 DNA: TGTGCCAGCAGTCAGGGATGGAACACTGAAGCTTTCTTT

D gene: -
J gene: TRBJ2-5
clone size: once
V gene: TRBV11-1
CDR3 protein: CASSYQGFVETKYF
CDR3 DNA: TGTGCCAGCAGCTATCAGGGTTTCGTGGAGACCAAGTACTTC

D gene: TRBD1
J gene: TRBJ2-5
clone size: -
V gene: TRBV2
CDR3 protein: CASSGGTGMETQYF
CDR3 DNA: TGTGCCAGCAGTGGGGGGACAGGGATGGAGACCCAGTACTTC

D gene: -
J gene: TRBJ2-3
clone size: few
V gene: TRBV24-1
CDR3 protein: CATSPSSTDTQYF
CDR3 DNA: TGTGCCACCAGTCCCTCCAGCACAGATACGCAGTATTTT

D gene: TRBD2
J gene: TRBJ2-3
clone size: -
V gene: TRBV12-3/TRBV12-4
CDR3 protein: CASRRGGFDTQYF
CDR3 DNA: TGTGCCAGCCGCCGCGGGGGATTCGATACGCAGTATTTT

D gene: -
J gene: TRBJ2-3
clone size: -
V gene: TRBV6-6
CDR3 protein: CTSSYGQGTPTQYF
CDR3 DNA: TGTACCAGCAGTTACGGCCAGGGTACCCCTACGCAGTATTTT

D gene: TRBD1
J gene: TRBJ1-2
clone size: -
V gene: TRBV7-2
CDR3 protein: CASSLTGGAGGYTF
CDR3 DNA: TGTGCCAGCAGCTTAACAGGGGGCGCGGGTGGCTACACCTTC

D gene: -
J gene: TRBJ1-5
clone size: -
V gene: TRBV6-5
CDR3 protein: CASSLSYSNQPQHF
CDR3 DNA: TGTGCCAGCAGCCTCAGCTATAGCAATCAGCCCCAGCATTTT

D gene: -
J gene: TRBJ1-2
clone size: -
V gene: TRBV19
CDR3 protein: CASSIEAGPYRYTF
CDR3 DNA: TGTGCCAGTAGTATAGAGGCAGGCCCCTATCGCTACACCTTC

D gene: -
J gene: TRBJ1-2
clone size: -
V gene: TRBV7-2
CDR3 protein: CASSLEGGVGYTF
CDR3 DNA: TGTGCCAGCAGCTTAGAGGGAGGGGTCGGCTACACCTTC

D gene: -
J gene: TRBJ2-7
clone size: few
V gene: TRBV5-1
CDR3 protein: CASSLSPGSGSYEQYF
CDR3 DNA: TGCGCCAGCAGCTTGAGTCCGGGTTCCGGCTCCTACGAGCAGTACTTC

D gene: -
J gene: TRBJ2-3
clone size: -
V gene: TRBV6-2/TRBV6-3
CDR3 protein: CASGEGAKWDTQYF
CDR3 DNA: TGTGCCAGTGGTGAGGGCGCGAAGTGGGATACGCAGTATTTT

D gene: TRBD2
J gene: TRBJ2-3
clone size: medium-sized
V gene: TRBV19
CDR3 protein: CASSLRASGGPDTQYF
CDR3 DNA: TGTGCCAGTAGTTTGAGAGCTAGCGGGGGACCAGATACGCAGTATTTT

D gene: TRBD1
J gene: TRBJ2-5
clone size: -
V gene: TRBV19
CDR3 protein: CASSIGLRPSDRGREETQYF
CDR3 DNA: TGTGCCAGTAGTATAGGCCTCCGCCCCTCGGACAGGGGGCGCGAGGAGACCCAGTACTTC

D gene: -
J gene: TRBJ2-2
clone size: -
V gene: TRBV6-4
CDR3 protein: CASSDSVEGPNTGELFF
CDR3 DNA: TGTGCCAGCAGTGACTCGGTGGAGGGCCCGAACACCGGGGAGCTGTTTTTT

D gene: -
J gene: TRBJ2-7
clone size: medium-sized
V gene: TRBV29-1
CDR3 protein: CSVESRDGYEQYF
CDR3 DNA: TGCAGCGTTGAAAGTAGGGATGGCTACGAGCAGTACTTC

D gene: -
J gene: TRBJ2-3
clone size: few
V gene: TRBV10-3
CDR3 protein: CAITDRSTDTQYF
CDR3 DNA: TGTGCCATCACCGACAGGTCCACAGATACGCAGTATTTT

D gene: -
J gene: TRBJ2-3
clone size: -
V gene: TRBV4-2
CDR3 protein: CASSHKSGGNTDTQYF
CDR3 DNA: TGTGCCAGCAGCCATAAGTCCGGGGGCAACACAGATACGCAGTATTTT

D gene: -
J gene: TRBJ1-1
clone size: -
V gene: TRBV18
CDR3 protein: CASSPPWGSSNTEAFF
CDR3 DNA: TGTGCCAGCTCACCACCGTGGGGGTCTTCAAACACTGAAGCTTTCTTT

D gene: -
J gene: TRBJ2-1
clone size: medium-sized
V gene: TRBV19
CDR3 protein: CASSQRIVQFF
CDR3 DNA: TGTGCCAGTAGCCAGAGAATCGTGCAGTTCTTC

D gene: -
J gene: TRBJ1-1
clone size: -
V gene: TRBV5-4
CDR3 protein: CASSLPGVNTEAFF
CDR3 DNA: TGTGCCAGCAGCTTACCAGGGGTGAACACTGAAGCTTTCTTT

D gene: -
J gene: TRBJ2-1
clone size: many
V gene: TRBV19
CDR3 protein: CASSIEGTIYNEQFF
CDR3 DNA: TGTGCCAGTAGTATAGAGGGAACAATCTACAATGAGCAGTTCTTC